This TCR beta chain was captured in a study of T cell changes during pregnancy in multiple sclerosis. CDR1 and CDR2 (germline): SGHDN, FVKESK. V was shortened by 0 bases and J by 11 bases, with 11 bases between the two germline ends. CDR3 length: 13 residues. Profiled with immunoSEQ multiplex PCR; TCRdb holds only in-frame clones, not every one. The sample has tens of thousands of clones; around 90% are singletons. The TCR originated in a female donor with multiple sclerosis, enrolled in a pregnancy study. The V call is TRBV14, the J call TRBJ1-5; D is uncertain. The sample consisted of CD4+ T cells from peripheral blood mononuclear cells, taken in the second trimester of pregnancy. CDR3 sequence: CASSQDGSSTQHF. The CDR3 nucleotides are TGTGCCAGCAGCCAAGATGGTAGCAGCACCCAGCATTTT.